This T cell receptor beta chain was sequenced for a study of cytomegalovirus exposure and HLA in healthy donors. Some clones are missing from TCRdb's copy, which holds only in-frame ones; the method was immunoSEQ multiplex PCR. The table records 150,000 to 200,000 clones, approximately 86% of them present only once. Trimming removed 9 bases from V and 3 bases from J, with 23 bases in between. CDR1 SNHLY and CDR2 FYNNEI come from the germline V gene. This CDR3 comprises 16 residues. V gene TRBV2 combines with J gene TRBJ1-2, with D possibly TRBD1 on 6 matching bases. The sequence was collected from a young man in good health and CMV-seropositive. Input material: PBMCs. The DNA of the CDR3 is TGTGCCAGGGACCGAGGGGGGGCAGGGCGTGACTATGGCTACACCTTC. It translates to CARDRGGAGRDYGYTF.